Here is one TCR beta chain with its context. Its matching antigen is unknown. The sample originates from a study of cytomegalovirus exposure and HLA in healthy donors. Points from the study as a whole: Researchers catalogued under 200 TCR beta chains as cytomegalovirus-associated. It emerged from a later analysis that several of the most significant clusters appeared to be linked to common viral pathogens. Analysis performed later found more than 15,000 TCR beta sequences associated with HLA alleles at 0.05 false discovery rate.

The PCR used 60 Vbeta and 13 Jbeta primers. The data were produced by immunoSEQ multiplex PCR, yet TCRdb's version contains in-frame clones alone and is incomplete. The data show 150,000 to 180,000 clones, 79% seen once. Looked up from germline, CDR1 is SGHNT and CDR2 is YYREEE (reference sequence). Losses at the gene ends were 1 base for V and 12 bases for J; bases not matched to a gene: 6. The CDR3 runs 12 residues. The receptor comes from a man younger than 45 in good health and CMV-seropositive. The specimen sequenced was PBMCs. This chain links TRBV5-4 with TRBJ2-7, with TRBD2 matching over 8 bases. This CDR3 reads CASSLRVAGGYF. Written as DNA, the CDR3 is TGTGCCAGCAGCTTGCGGGTGGCGGGGGGGTACTTC.